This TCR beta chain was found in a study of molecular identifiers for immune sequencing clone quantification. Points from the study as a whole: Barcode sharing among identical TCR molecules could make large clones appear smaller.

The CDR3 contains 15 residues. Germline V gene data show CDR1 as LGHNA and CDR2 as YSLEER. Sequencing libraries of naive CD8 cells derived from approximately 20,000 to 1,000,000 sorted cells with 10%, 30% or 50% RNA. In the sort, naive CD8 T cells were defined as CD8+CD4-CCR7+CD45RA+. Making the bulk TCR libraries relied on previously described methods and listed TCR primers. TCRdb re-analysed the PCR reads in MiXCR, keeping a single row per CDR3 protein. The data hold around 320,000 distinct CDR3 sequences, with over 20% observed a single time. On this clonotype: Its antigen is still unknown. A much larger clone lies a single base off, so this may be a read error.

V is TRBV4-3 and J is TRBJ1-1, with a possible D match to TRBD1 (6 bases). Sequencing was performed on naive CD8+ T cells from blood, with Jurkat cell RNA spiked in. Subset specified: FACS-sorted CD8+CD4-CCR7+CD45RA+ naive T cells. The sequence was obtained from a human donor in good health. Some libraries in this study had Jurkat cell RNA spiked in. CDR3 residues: CASSQDRGMNTEALF. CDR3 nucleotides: TGCGCCAGCAGCCAAGACAGGGGCATGAACACTGAAGCTCTCTTT.